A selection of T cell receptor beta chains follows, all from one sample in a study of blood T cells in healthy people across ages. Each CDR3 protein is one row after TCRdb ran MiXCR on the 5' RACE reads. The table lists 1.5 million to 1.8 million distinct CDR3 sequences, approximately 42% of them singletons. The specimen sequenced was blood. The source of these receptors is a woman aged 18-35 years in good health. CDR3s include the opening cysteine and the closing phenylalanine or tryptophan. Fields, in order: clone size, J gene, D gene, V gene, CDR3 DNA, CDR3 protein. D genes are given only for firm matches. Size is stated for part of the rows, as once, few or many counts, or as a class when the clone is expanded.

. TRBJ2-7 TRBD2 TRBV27 TGTGCCAGCAGTTCCAAGTGGACTAGCGGGACCTACGAGCAGTACTTC CASSSKWTSGTYEQYF
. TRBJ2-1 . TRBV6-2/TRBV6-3 TGTGCCAGCACAGACGCTCCAGCAGGCCGTTACAATGAGCAGTTCTTC CASTDAPAGRYNEQFF
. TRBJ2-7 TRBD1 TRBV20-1 TGCAGTGCTAGAGATATAGCCGGGACAGGGACCCACGAGCAGTACTTC CSARDIAGTGTHEQYF
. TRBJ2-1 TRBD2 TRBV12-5 TGTGCTAGCACATTGGGGCTAGCGGACAATGAGCAGTTCTTC CASTLGLADNEQFF
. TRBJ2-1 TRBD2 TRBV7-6 TGTGCCAGCAACTCGGGACTAGACTTTGGTGAGCAGTTCTTC CASNSGLDFGEQFF
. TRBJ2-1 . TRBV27 TGTGCCAGCAGTTTCGGCGTTAGATTTGAGCAGTTCTTC CASSFGVRFEQFF
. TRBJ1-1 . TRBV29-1 TGCAGCGCCCTTAGGCCATTGAGGACTGAAGCTTTCTTT CSALRPLRTEAFF
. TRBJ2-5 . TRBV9 TGTGCCAGCAGCGTAGTCGGGACACAGCAAGAGACCCAGTACTTC CASSVVGTQQETQYF
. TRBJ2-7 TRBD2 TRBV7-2 TGTGCCAGCAGCTCGGGACTAGTCGCCTACGAGCAGTACTTC CASSSGLVAYEQYF
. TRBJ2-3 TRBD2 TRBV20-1 TGCAGTGCTCATCGGACTAGTTCAGGGGATACGCAGTATTTT CSAHRTSSGDTQYF
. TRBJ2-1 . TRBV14 TGTGCCAGCAGCCAGTTTCTCCAAGAGACCCAGTTCTTC CASSQFLQETQFF
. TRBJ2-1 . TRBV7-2 TGTGCCAGCAGCCTCGGACTGAAGCGGCATGAGCAGTTCTTC CASSLGLKRHEQFF
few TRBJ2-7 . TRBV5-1 TGCGCCAGCTTCCCAGGACAAGAAGACTCCGAGCAGTACTTC CASFPGQEDSEQYF
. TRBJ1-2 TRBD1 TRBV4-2 TGTGCCAGCAGCCCCCGGACAGGGGGCCTCCTTAACTATGGCTACACCTTC CASSPRTGGLLNYGYTF
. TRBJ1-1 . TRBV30 TGTGCCTGGAGTGTATTTGCGACCGCTAAAACTGAAACTTTCTTT CAWSVFATAKTETFF
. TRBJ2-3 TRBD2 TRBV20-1 TGCAGTGCTAGAGATCTAGAAGCGGGAGTCACAGATACGCAGTATTTT CSARDLEAGVTDTQYF
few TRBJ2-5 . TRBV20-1 TGCAGTGGTACGGGACGGCAAGAGACCCAGTACTTC CSGTGRQETQYF
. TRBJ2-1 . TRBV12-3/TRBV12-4 TGTGCCAGCAGTCCGGTGGGGATAGCGGAAGGAGAAGAGCAGTTCTTC CASSPVGIAEGEEQFF
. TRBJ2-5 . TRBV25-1 TGTGCCAGCAGTGAATCCCTCCGGAAGGGGGAGACCCAGTACTTC CASSESLRKGETQYF
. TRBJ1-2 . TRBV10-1 TGCGCCAGCAGTGAGCCGCCGGGATTTGGAGGCTACACCTTC CASSEPPGFGGYTF
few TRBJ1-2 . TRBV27 TGTGCCAGCAGTTTCCTAGCGGAAAACTATGGCTACACCTTC CASSFLAENYGYTF
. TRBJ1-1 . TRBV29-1 TGCAGCGTTGACAGGGTGCCTGAAGCTTTCTTT CSVDRVPEAFF
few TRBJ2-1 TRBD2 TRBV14 TGTGCCAGCAGCCGAGATGGACTAGCGGGACCTGAGCAGTTCTTC CASSRDGLAGPEQFF
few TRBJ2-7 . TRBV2 TGTGCCAGCAGTGACCCAGGAATCTACGAGCAGTACTTC CASSDPGIYEQYF
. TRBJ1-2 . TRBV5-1 TGCGCCAGCAGCCAAGGGGTGACTGGACCCTATGGCTACACCTTC CASSQGVTGPYGYTF
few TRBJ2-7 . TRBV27 TGTGCCAGCAGTCTAGAGGGTTTTCACTGGAACGAGCAGTACTTC CASSLEGFHWNEQYF
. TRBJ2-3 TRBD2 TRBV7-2 TGTGCCAGCAGCTTCCGGACTAGCGGGGGGTACACAGATACGCAGTATTTT CASSFRTSGGYTDTQYF
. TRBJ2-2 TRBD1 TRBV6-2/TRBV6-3 TGTGCCAGCAGTGAGACAGGGGGCGCAAACACCGGGGAGCTGTTTTTT CASSETGGANTGELFF
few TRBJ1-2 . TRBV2 TGTGCCAGCTGGTCGGAGAACTATGGCTACACCTTC CASWSENYGYTF
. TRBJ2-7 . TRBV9 TGTGCCAGCAGTCGTAGTAACCACGAGCAGTACTTC CASSRSNHEQYF
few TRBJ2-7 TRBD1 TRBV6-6 TGTGCCAGCAGTAAACAAGGACAGGGGAGCTACGAGCAGTACTTC CASSKQGQGSYEQYF
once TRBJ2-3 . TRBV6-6 TGTGCCGGCAGTTACGATAGTAGATGGGATACGCAGTATTTT CAGSYDSRWDTQYF
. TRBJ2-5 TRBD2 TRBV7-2 TGTGCCAGCAGCCCCTTTGGGAGGGAAGAGACCCAGTACTTC CASSPFGREETQYF
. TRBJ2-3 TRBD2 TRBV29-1 TGCAGCGTTGCAGGGCTAGCGGGAGGGCCTGGGACAAATACGCAGTATTTT CSVAGLAGGPGTNTQYF
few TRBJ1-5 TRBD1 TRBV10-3 TGTGCCATCAGTGAGGAGGGGGCTTATCATCAGCCCCAGCATTTT CAISEEGAYHQPQHF
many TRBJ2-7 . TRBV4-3 TGTGCCAGCAGCCAAGATTACAGCTCCTACGAGCAGTACTTC CASSQDYSSYEQYF
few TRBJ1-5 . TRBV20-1 TGCAGTGCTAGGGGTCCTCGGCAAGGGGCTCAGCCCCAGCATTTT CSARGPRQGAQPQHF
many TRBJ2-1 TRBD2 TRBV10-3 TGTGCCATCAGGGATATAGCGGGAGGGCCCTACAATGAGCAGTTCTTC CAIRDIAGGPYNEQFF
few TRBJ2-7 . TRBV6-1 TGTGCCAGCAGTGAACGATGGCAGGGTCTCGCCGAGCAGTACTTC CASSERWQGLAEQYF
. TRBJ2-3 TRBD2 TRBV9 TGTGCCAGCAGCCCAATGACTAGCGGGGCAAGCACAGATACGCAGTATTTT CASSPMTSGASTDTQYF
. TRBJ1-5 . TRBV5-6 TGTGCCAGCAGCTTGGGATATAGGGATGTGCAGCCCCAGCATTTT CASSLGYRDVQPQHF
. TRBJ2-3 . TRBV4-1 TGCGCCAGCAGCCCCTTTGGGCAGATGACCAAAGATACGCAGTATTTT CASSPFGQMTKDTQYF
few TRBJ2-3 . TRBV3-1 TGTGCCAGCAGCCCGGGACCCCAGGGCTCAGATACGCAGTATTTT CASSPGPQGSDTQYF
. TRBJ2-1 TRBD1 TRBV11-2 TGTGCCAGCAGCCCCTTGACAGGGGGCGCGGGGGGATACAATGAGCAGTTCTTC CASSPLTGGAGGYNEQFF